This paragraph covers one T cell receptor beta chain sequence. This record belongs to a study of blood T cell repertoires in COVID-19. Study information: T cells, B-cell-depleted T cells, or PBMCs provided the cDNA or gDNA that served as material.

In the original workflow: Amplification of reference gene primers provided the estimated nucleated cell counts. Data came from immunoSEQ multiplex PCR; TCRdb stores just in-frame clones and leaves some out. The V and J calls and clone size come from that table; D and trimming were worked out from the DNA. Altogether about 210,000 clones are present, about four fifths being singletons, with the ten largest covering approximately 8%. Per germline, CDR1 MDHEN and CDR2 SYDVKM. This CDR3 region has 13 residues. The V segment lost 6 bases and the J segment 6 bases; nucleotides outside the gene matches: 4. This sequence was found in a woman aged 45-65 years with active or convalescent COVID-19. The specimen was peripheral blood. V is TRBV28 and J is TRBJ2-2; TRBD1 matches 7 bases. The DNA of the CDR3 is TGTGCCAGCAGCCGACAGGGCTCCGGGGAGCTGTTTTTT. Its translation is CASSRQGSGELFF. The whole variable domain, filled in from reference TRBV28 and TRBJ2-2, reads DVKVTQSSRYLVKRTGEKVFLECVQDMDHENMFWYRQDPGLGLRLIYFSYDVKMKEKGDIPEGYSVSREKKERFSLILESASTNQTSMYLCASSRQGSGELFFGEGSRLTVL.